Presented here are 18 T cell receptor beta chains from one specimen sequenced in a study of identical twins. TCRdb re-derived calls from the 5' RACE reads in MiXCR, one entry per CDR3 protein. The sample gives some 1,700,000 distinct CDR3 sequences, roughly 35% of which show up once; around 0.3% is in the top ten. The source material was cord blood. These receptors were taken from a newborn girl in good health.

Remarks on this clonotype: One end of the junction is discordant with germline, which a read error may explain. The chain joins TRBV6-1 to TRBJ1-1; D gene uncertain. This CDR3 region has 12 residues. Germline values: CDR1 MNHNS, CDR2 SASEGT. The CDR3 coding sequence is TGTGCCAGCAGGACGGGTAACACTGGAGCTTTCTTT. It translates to CASRTGNTGAFF.

This clonotype was counted only a few times. The genes are TRBV4-1 and TRBJ2-5, with TRBD2 as a possible D gene (5 bases). V was cut by 3 bases and J by 5 bases, with 19 bases left in between. CDR3 length: 16 residues. The germline CDR1 and CDR2 sequences are MGHRA and YSYEKL. Here the CDR3 reads CASSQVFERGWETQYF. The CDR3 region has the DNA TGCGCCAGCAGCCAGGTTTTCGAGCGCGGGTGGGAGACCCAGTACTTC.

This clonotype was counted between two and nine times. The rearrangement joins TRBV6-2 or TRBV6-3 to TRBJ2-6; D gene ambiguous. Trimming stripped 7 bases from V and 2 bases from J, with 3 bases between. CDR3 size: 12 residues. The germline CDR1 and CDR2 sequences are MNHEY and SVGEGT. The CDR3 loop is CASTTGANVLTF. CDR3 DNA sequence: TGTGCCAGCACAACTGGGGCCAACGTCCTGACTTTC.

This chain connects TRBV24-1 to TRBJ2-7, with 16 nucleotides matching TRBD2. The CDR3 totals 20 residues. Unmatched junction bases numbered 20, after V lost 6 bases and J lost 7 bases. CDR1 KGHDR and CDR2 SFDVKD come from the germline V gene. As DNA, the CDR3 is TGTGCCACCAGTAAAATGGGACTAGCGGGAGGGATCGGGTCCTACAATGAGCAGTACTTC. It encodes CATSKMGLAGGIGSYNEQYF.

V gene TRBV20-1 combines with J gene TRBJ2-3, with D possibly being TRBD2 (5 bases). Germline assignment: CDR1 DFQATT and CDR2 SNEGSKA (reference sequence). This CDR3 is 17 amino acids long. With 0 bases removed from V and 5 bases from J, the gap between germline ends came to 21 bases. CDR3 nucleotides: TGCAGTGCTAGAGATTTTAAAGCTAGCAGTGGGGTAGATACGCAGTATTTT. Its translation is CSARDFKASSGVDTQYF.

This clonotype was counted between two and nine times. This chain joins TRBV6-5 and TRBJ1-1, with D maybe TRBD1 (5 bases). The CDR3 is made up of 15 amino acids. Germline CDR1 is MNHEY and CDR2 is SVGAGI. Trimming stripped 2 bases from V and 3 bases from J, with 13 bases between. The CDR3 here is CASSYTRALHTEAFF. As DNA, the CDR3 is TGTGCCAGCAGTTACACCAGGGCTCTACACACTGAAGCTTTCTTT.

This clonotype appeared a few times. The gene calls are TRBV12-3 or TRBV12-4 and TRBJ2-2; 11 nucleotides match TRBD2. There are 19 residues in the CDR3. V trimming: 4 bases; J trimming: 4 bases; junction bases outside the gene matches: 14. The CDR3 bases are TGTGCCAGCAGTTCCGCATTGGCTAGCGGGAGGCTTACCACCGGGGAGCTGTTTTTT. Translation: CASSSALASGRLTTGELFF.

The rearrangement joins TRBV7-2 to TRBJ1-4; a weak D match, TRBD1 (5 bases). V was trimmed by 2 bases and J by 8 bases, leaving 18 bases between them. Looked up from germline, CDR1 is SGHTA and CDR2 is FQGNSA. There are 16 residues in the CDR3. CDR3: CASSLWGVGGGEKLFF. CDR3 in DNA: TGTGCCAGCAGCTTATGGGGGGTCGGTGGAGGGGAAAAACTGTTTTTT.

This clonotype showed up just a few times. This rearrangement joins TRBV5-1 to TRBJ1-1; D possibly corresponds to TRBD1 (5 bases). The CDR3 is made up of 15 amino acids. Germline-derived CDR1 and CDR2 are SGHRS and YFSETQ. V lost 4 bases and J 5 bases, leaving 18 bases between the germline ends. The CDR3 DNA reads TGCGCCAGCAGCGGGAGCGCCGGGACCCGTACTGAAGCTTTCTTT. It specifies CASSGSAGTRTEAFF.

Many counts were recorded for this clonotype. This chain joins TRBV27 and TRBJ2-1; the match to TRBD2 covers 9 bases. The germline V gene encodes CDR1 MNHEY and CDR2 SMNVEV (reference sequence). CDR3 length: 15 amino acids. With V trimmed by 5 bases and J by 6 bases, 8 bases remained unmatched. In nucleotides, the CDR3 is TGTGCCAGCAGTCTCCCTAGCGGGACCTTCAATGAGCAGTTCTTC. The encoded protein is CASSLPSGTFNEQFF.

In its sample, this clonotype was seen many times. The chain recombines TRBV13 with TRBJ2-1; TRBD2 aligns across 14 bases. There are 15 residues in the CDR3. The V and J ends lost 3 bases and 6 bases, in that order; junction bases with no gene match: 1. CDR1 is PRHDT and CDR2 is FYEKMQ in the germline V gene (reference sequence). The CDR3 DNA reads TGTGCCAGCAGCTTTGGGACTAGCGGGAGCAATGAGCAGTTCTTC. Translating gives CASSFGTSGSNEQFF.

This clonotype was counted between two and nine times. The rearrangement links TRBV6-2 or TRBV6-3 to TRBJ1-1; D unresolved. Deletions cut 6 bases from V and 1 base from J, with 9 bases between. Germline V gene lookup returns CDR1 MNHEY and CDR2 SVGEGT. This CDR3 comprises 13 residues. CDR3 coding DNA: TGTGCCAGCAGCACAGTAGGGAACACTGAAGCTTTCTTT. Protein product: CASSTVGNTEAFF.

This CDR3 reads CASSERQRREKLFF. DNA of the CDR3: TGTGCCAGCAGTGAAAGGCAGAGGCGTGAAAAACTGTTTTTT. V is TRBV2 and J is TRBJ1-4; D remains ambiguous. The CDR3 sequence is 14 residues long. The germline V gene encodes CDR1 SNHLY and CDR2 FYNNEI. Trimming took 2 bases from V and 7 from J, leaving 11 bases between them.

This clonotype was observed a handful of times. The V call is TRBV16, the J call TRBJ1-1, with D possibly TRBD1 on 6 matching bases. The CDR3 runs to 14 residues. V lost 4 bases to trimming and J lost 1 base, with 10 bases between them. CDR1 KGHSY and CDR2 FQNENV come from the germline V gene. The CDR3 nucleotides are TGTGCCAGCAGCCGCCAACAGGGGAACACTGAAGCTTTCTTT. This codes for CASSRQQGNTEAFF.

This clonotype was seen a handful of times. The chain recombines TRBV6-6 with TRBJ2-1; 11 positions agree with TRBD2. Germline V lookup: CDR1 MNHNY, CDR2 SVGAGI (reference sequence). Trimming took 4 bases from V and 4 from J; bases not matched to a gene: 9. This CDR3 is built from 17 residues. The CDR3 DNA is TGTGCCAGCAGTTCGCACCTAGCGGGAGGAAGATACAATGAGCAGTTCTTC. Protein sequence: CASSSHLAGGRYNEQFF.

This clonotype came up many times. The chain joins TRBV12-3 or TRBV12-4 to TRBJ2-1; maybe TRBD2 (7 bases). The ends were cut back, 6 bases at V and 2 bases at J, with 14 bases in the middle. The CDR3 is 15 residues long. The chain's CDR3 is CASRSRGGAYNEQFF. Here the CDR3 DNA reads TGTGCCAGCAGGTCTAGGGGGGGTGCCTACAATGAGCAGTTCTTC.

This clonotype was picked up a small number of times. This chain's CDR3 is CSASDRVAGTDTQYF. The CDR3 nucleotides read TGCAGTGCTAGCGACAGGGTCGCGGGCACAGATACGCAGTATTTT. V and J are TRBV20-1 and TRBJ2-3; the match to TRBD1 covers 7 bases. V gave up 3 bases and J gave up 1 base; unmatched junction bases: 7. The CDR3 is made up of 15 amino acids. Germline loops: CDR1 DFQATT, CDR2 SNEGSKA (reference sequence).

This clonotype was picked up a small number of times. The V and J genes are TRBV27 and TRBJ1-2; maybe TRBD1 (6 bases). The CDR3 extends over 16 amino acids. V was clipped by 0 bases and J by 2 bases, with 13 bases between them. Looked up from germline, CDR1 is MNHEY and CDR2 is SMNVEV (reference sequence). The CDR3 loop is CASSLSGPQGNYGYTF. CDR3 nucleotides: TGTGCCAGCAGTTTATCAGGACCCCAGGGGAACTATGGCTACACCTTC.